Described below is a single TCR beta chain sequence and its context. Sequenced by immunoSEQ multiplex PCR; TCRdb stores in-frame clones only, minus some. Among roughly 67,000 clones listed, 82% were seen once. These data are taken from a study of OX40 agonist ivuxolimab in advanced cancers. The source material was CD4+ or CD8+ T cells sorted from blood, sampled in a trial of the OX40 agonist ivuxolimab. The source is an adult with an advanced solid tumor such as melanoma, head and neck, liver or kidney cancer.

The CDR3 DNA is TGCGCCAGCAGCTTGGCAGGGCTCAACAATGAGCAGTTCTTC. It specifies CASSLAGLNNEQFF. The rearrangement joins TRBV5-1 to TRBJ2-1, with D possibly TRBD1 on 5 matching bases. With 0 bases removed from V and 5 bases from J, the gap between germline ends came to 9 bases. From germline, CDR1 is SGHRS and CDR2 YFSETQ. The length of the CDR3 is 14 residues.